This is a list of T cell receptor beta chains from one sample in a study of blood T cell repertoires in COVID-19. Here immunoSEQ multiplex PCR was the method, and the copy in TCRdb shows in-frame clones only, minus some. Of around 280,000 clones listed, roughly 89% were seen once; the top ten hold about 1.5%. Sequenced input: PBMCs or T cells enriched from blood (not recorded which). Source of these receptors: a woman aged 18-29 years with acute COVID-19. Both conserved end residues are part of each CDR3. D genes are given only for firm matches. Size is stated for part of the rows, as once, few or many counts, or as a class when the clone is expanded.

v_call	d_call	j_call	clone_size	cdr3_nt	cdr3_aa
TRBV24-1	-	TRBJ2-3	-	TGTGCCACCAGTGACCGACTCAGAGATACGCAGTATTTT	CATSDRLRDTQYF
TRBV6-2/TRBV6-3	-	TRBJ1-1	-	TGTGCCAGCAGTTACGGGGCCGGGACACTGAACACTGAAGCTTTCTTT	CASSYGAGTLNTEAFF
TRBV27	-	TRBJ1-5	few	TGTGCCAGCAGGGGGGGGGATAGCAATCAGCCCCAGCATTTT	CASRGGDSNQPQHF
TRBV30	TRBD2	TRBJ2-7	-	TGTGCCCTAAGGGGAGGGCTTGGGCTCTACGAGCAGTACTTC	CALRGGLGLYEQYF
TRBV29-1	TRBD2	TRBJ2-1	-	TGCAGCGTTCATGGCGTAGACGGACTAGCCTACAATGAGCAGTTCTTC	CSVHGVDGLAYNEQFF
TRBV29-1	TRBD2	TRBJ2-3	-	TGCAGCGGCATCGGGACTAGCAGAAGCACAGATACGCAGTATTTT	CSGIGTSRSTDTQYF
TRBV5-1	TRBD1	TRBJ2-7	-	TGCGCCAGCAGCCCGCGACAGGGAAAGTACTTC	CASSPRQGKYF
TRBV19	TRBD2	TRBJ2-7	-	TGTGCCAGTAGTAGAACTAGCGCCGCCACTTACGAGCAGTACTTC	CASSRTSAATYEQYF
TRBV19	TRBD2	TRBJ2-3	-	TGTGCCAGTAGTACCCCCTGGACTAGCGGGAGGACCACAGATACGCAGTATTTT	CASSTPWTSGRTTDTQYF
TRBV9	TRBD2	TRBJ2-3	once	TGTGCCAGCAGCGCCGGGACTAGCTACGAGGATACGCAGTATTTT	CASSAGTSYEDTQYF
TRBV5-1	TRBD2	TRBJ2-3	-	TGCGCCAGCAGCCCCTACGGACTAGCGGGAGGGCCTGAGGATACGCAGTATTTT	CASSPYGLAGGPEDTQYF
TRBV10-3	TRBD2	TRBJ2-6	-	TGTGCCATCAGAGCGCGACTAGCGGGAGGTGCGGGGGCCAACGTCCTGACTTTC	CAIRARLAGGAGANVLTF
TRBV28	-	TRBJ1-6	-	TGTGCCAGCAGTCCAATACTCACAGGGTCCTATAATTCACCCCTCCACTTT	CASSPILTGSYNSPLHF
TRBV19	-	TRBJ2-7	-	TGTGCCAGTAGTAGGCAATTCGGAACCCTGCGGGAGCAGTACTTC	CASSRQFGTLREQYF
TRBV19	TRBD1	TRBJ1-5	-	TGTGCCAGTAGGACAGGGGGCACTTATAGCAATCAGCCCCAGCATTTT	CASRTGGTYSNQPQHF
TRBV7-2	-	TRBJ1-1	-	TGTGCCAGCAGCTTAGAAGACAGAGGGAACACTGAAGCTTTCTTT	CASSLEDRGNTEAFF
TRBV19	TRBD1	TRBJ2-3	-	TGTGCCAGTACCCAGACAGGGGACACAGATACGCAGTATTTT	CASTQTGDTDTQYF
TRBV5-1	TRBD2	TRBJ2-5	-	TGCGCCAGCAGCTTCAACCTAAGACTAGCGGGAGTGTCGGAGACCCAGTACTTC	CASSFNLRLAGVSETQYF
TRBV29-1	TRBD2	TRBJ2-5	-	TGCAGCGTTCGGGGGGCTAGCGGGAACCAAGAGACCCAGTACTTC	CSVRGASGNQETQYF
TRBV7-9	-	TRBJ2-1	-	TGTGCCAGCTCAGGCTCCTACAATGAGCAGTTCTTC	CASSGSYNEQFF
TRBV20-1	-	TRBJ2-7	few	TGCAGTGCCACCACATTTGACGAGCAGTACTTC	CSATTFDEQYF
TRBV5-1	TRBD1	TRBJ2-7	-	TGCGCCAGCAGCTTCTTGGACAGGGGAGACTACGAGCAGTACTTC	CASSFLDRGDYEQYF
TRBV10-2	TRBD2	TRBJ2-7	-	TGCGCCAGCAGAATCGGACTAGCGGGGGAAGAGCAGTACTTC	CASRIGLAGEEQYF
TRBV19	TRBD2	TRBJ2-1	-	TGTGCCAGTAGTATATGGACTAGCGGGACCAAGCAGTTCTTC	CASSIWTSGTKQFF
TRBV12-3/TRBV12-4	TRBD1	TRBJ1-1	-	TGTGCCAGCCGGGGACAGATGAACACTGAAGCTTTCTTT	CASRGQMNTEAFF
TRBV27	-	TRBJ2-2	-	TGTGCCAGCTTGTCGTCTGCAGGGGACACCGGGGAGCTGTTTTTT	CASLSSAGDTGELFF
TRBV4-2	-	TRBJ1-2	-	TGTGCCAGCAGCCCCCCGGCAGGCGACTATGGCTACACCTTC	CASSPPAGDYGYTF
TRBV7-6	TRBD1	TRBJ2-3	-	TGTGCCAGCAGCTACAGGGGGCGGTACACAGATACGCAGTATTTT	CASSYRGRYTDTQYF
TRBV2	TRBD1	TRBJ1-2	many	TGTGCCAGCAGCCTTGACAGGGGCAGCAACTATGGCTACACCTTC	CASSLDRGSNYGYTF
TRBV29-1	TRBD2	TRBJ2-7	-	TGCAGCGTTCGAAGGCGGCTAGCGGGAGACGAGCAGTACTTC	CSVRRRLAGDEQYF
TRBV29-1	-	TRBJ1-2	many	TGCAGCGTTGAGGGGAGGACGGGGAACACCGCCTCCTATGGCTACACCTTC	CSVEGRTGNTASYGYTF
TRBV7-9	-	TRBJ1-4	-	TGTGCCAGCAGCTTAGTGAGACAGACCGGGAATGAAAAACTGTTTTTT	CASSLVRQTGNEKLFF
TRBV10-1	-	TRBJ1-5	-	TGCGCCAGTGTTACCGGTCCCCTAAATCAGCCCCAGCATTTT	CASVTGPLNQPQHF
TRBV6-1	TRBD2	TRBJ2-7	-	TGTGCCAGCAGTGGGGCTGGGCTAGCGGGAGGGCCCTACGAGCAGTACTTC	CASSGAGLAGGPYEQYF
TRBV14	TRBD1	TRBJ2-5	-	TGTGCCAGCAGCTCGGGACAGGTCCAAGAGACCCAGTACTTC	CASSSGQVQETQYF
TRBV2	-	TRBJ2-2	-	TGTGCCTGGAGCGACAGCCCCTACACCGGGGAGCTGTTTTTT	CAWSDSPYTGELFF
TRBV5-1	TRBD2	TRBJ2-1	-	TGCGCCAGCAGCTTTGAAGCGGGAGTATCTTACAATGAGCAGTTCTTC	CASSFEAGVSYNEQFF
TRBV12-3/TRBV12-4	-	TRBJ1-2	few	TGTGCCAGCAGTGTGACAGGCAACTATGGCTACACCTTC	CASSVTGNYGYTF
TRBV29-1	-	TRBJ2-1	-	TGCAGCGTAAATGGTCTTGGAGGGCCATATCACTACTACAATGAGCAGTTCTTC	CSVNGLGGPYHYYNEQFF
TRBV28	-	TRBJ1-2	-	TGTGCCAGCTCAAGCTACTATGGCTACACCTTC	CASSSYYGYTF
TRBV21-1	-	TRBJ1-6	-	TGTGCCGGCAATACAGCCCTCCACTTT	CAGNTALHF
TRBV30	-	TRBJ1-5	-	TGTGCCTGGAGTGTACGTTGGCAGAAGAATCAGCCCCAGCATTTT	CAWSVRWQKNQPQHF
TRBV5-4	TRBD2	TRBJ2-1	-	TGTGCCAGCTCACCTAGCGGGGCGAGCTCCTACAATGAGCAGTTCTTC	CASSPSGASSYNEQFF
TRBV6-1	-	TRBJ2-5	-	TGTGCCAGCAGTGAAGACCTAAGTCGCAAAGAGACCCAGTACTTC	CASSEDLSRKETQYF
TRBV4-1	-	TRBJ1-5	-	TGCGCCAGCAGCCGGGGGAGGGGACAGCCCCAGCATTTT	CASSRGRGQPQHF
TRBV28	TRBD2	TRBJ2-1	-	TGTGCCAGCAGTTTAGCTACTAGCGGGAGTCTCGGCGAGCAGTTCTTC	CASSLATSGSLGEQFF
TRBV3-1/TRBV3-2	TRBD1	TRBJ1-1	-	TGTGCCAGCAGCCAGGGACAGGTGAACACTGAAGCTTTCTTT	CASSQGQVNTEAFF
TRBV10-3	TRBD2	TRBJ2-3	-	TGTGCCATCAGTGGAAGTAGCGGGAGCACAGATACGCAGTATTTT	CAISGSSGSTDTQYF
TRBV11-3	TRBD1	TRBJ2-7	-	TGTGCCAGCAGCCGGGGACAGCCTCCCTACGAGCAGTACTTC	CASSRGQPPYEQYF